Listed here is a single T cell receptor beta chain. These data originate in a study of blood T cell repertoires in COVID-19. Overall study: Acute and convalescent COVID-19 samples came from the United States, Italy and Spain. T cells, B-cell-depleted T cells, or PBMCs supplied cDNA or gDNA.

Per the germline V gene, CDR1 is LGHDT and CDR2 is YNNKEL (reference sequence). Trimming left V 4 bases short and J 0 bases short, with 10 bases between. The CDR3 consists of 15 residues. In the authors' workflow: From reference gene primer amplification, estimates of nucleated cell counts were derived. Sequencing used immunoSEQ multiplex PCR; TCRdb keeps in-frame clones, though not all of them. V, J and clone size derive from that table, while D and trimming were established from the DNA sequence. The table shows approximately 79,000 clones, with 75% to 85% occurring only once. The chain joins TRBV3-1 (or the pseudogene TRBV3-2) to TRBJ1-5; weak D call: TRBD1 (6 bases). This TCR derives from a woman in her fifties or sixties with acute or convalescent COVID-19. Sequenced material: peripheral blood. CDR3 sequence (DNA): TGTGCCAGCAGCCTCGGACAGACTAGCAATCAGCCCCAGCATTTT. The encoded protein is CASSLGQTSNQPQHF.